Sequencing of this T cell receptor beta chain was carried out in a study of blood T cell repertoires in COVID-19. Turning to the study itself: The United States, Italy and Spain were the sources of the acute and convalescent COVID-19 samples. In each case, the material was cDNA or gDNA derived from T cells, B-cell-depleted T cells, or PBMCs.

A single count supports this clone. Source study methods: Estimated nucleated cell counts came from reference gene primer amplification. Assay: immunoSEQ multiplex PCR; the TCRdb copy retains only in-frame clones and omits some. V and J calls and clone size are as listed in that table; D and trimming were resolved from the DNA. The profile shows about 150,000 clones, roughly 80% of them singletons. Those enrolled in Seattle joined during active infection and were followed longitudinally afterward. In germline, CDR1 is SGHNT, CDR2 YYREEE (reference sequence). V lost 4 bases, J lost 4 bases, and 13 bases stayed unmatched. The CDR3 spans 16 residues.

The specimen sequenced was peripheral blood. This chain connects TRBV5-4 to TRBJ2-5; TRBD2 agrees at 7 bases. This receptor was identified in a woman aged 55-70 years with COVID-19, enrolled during active disease. The DNA of the CDR3 is TGTGCCAGCAGCCCCGGACTAGTTGGAATTGGAGAGACCCAGTACTTC. Translated: CASSPGLVGIGETQYF.